The 18 T cell receptor beta chains below all came from one sample that was sequenced in a study of T cell responses to AZD1222 COVID-19 vaccine. TCRdb keeps only in-frame clones here, not all; method: immunoSEQ multiplex PCR. The data contain around 78,000 clones, around 87% of them singletons. Source: peripheral blood, taken on day 0 of AZD1222 vaccination. Receptor source: an adult in good health.

The chain joins TRBV5-5 to TRBJ1-1; D uncertain. V gave up 1 base and J gave up 5 bases, with 3 bases separating them. Germline V gene sequence: CDR1 SGHKS, CDR2 YYEKEE (reference sequence). This CDR3 spans 11 amino acids. CDR3 loop: CASSLRTEAFF. The DNA of the CDR3 is TGTGCCAGCAGCTTGCGTACTGAAGCTTTCTTT.

The chain carries TRBV7-2 and TRBJ2-1; no definite D call. V was clipped by 0 bases and J by 0 bases, with 12 bases between them. This CDR3 is built from 17 residues. Germline lookup yields CDR1 SGHTA and CDR2 FQGNSA. The CDR3 bases are TGTGCCAGCAGCTTAGCCCTCGGCGCCAACTCCTACAATGAGCAGTTCTTC. As protein: CASSLALGANSYNEQFF. The variable domain in full, with the rest retrieved from reference TRBV7-2 and TRBJ2-1, is GAGVSQSPSNKVTEKGKDVELRCDPISGHTALYWYRQSLGQGLEFLIYFQGNSAPDKSGLPSDRFSAERTGGSVSTLTIQRTQQEDSAVYLCASSLALGANSYNEQFFGPGTRLTVL.

This chain uses TRBV19 with TRBJ2-1, with 12 positions matching TRBD2. Germline loops: CDR1 LNHDA, CDR2 SQIVND (reference sequence). J gave up 9 bases and V 5 bases, and 8 bases lay outside the gene matches. The CDR3 length is 15 residues. Here the CDR3 reads CASSAGLAGLGEQFF. In DNA form, the CDR3 reads TGTGCCAGTAGTGCGGGACTAGCGGGTCTAGGTGAGCAGTTCTTC.

The count of this clone is one. The chain links TRBV30 to TRBJ1-1; 11 positions agree with TRBD1. There are 13 residues in the CDR3. The V gene's germline CDR1 is GTSNPN and CDR2 SVGIG (reference sequence). With 2 bases clipped from V and 5 bases from J, the junction kept 1 base outside the gene matches. Here the CDR3 DNA reads TGTGCCTGGAGTCGGGACAGGGGGACTGAAGCTTTCTTT. Its protein is CAWSRDRGTEAFF.

This clone was found once. V is TRBV29-1 and J is TRBJ2-1; D might be TRBD1 or TRBD2, each matching 5 bases. Germline V gene sequence: CDR1 SQVTM, CDR2 ANQGSEA. The CDR3 contains 13 residues. The germline V and J ends were trimmed by 4 bases and 6 bases, with 13 bases remaining between them. This CDR3 is CSVVGPTRNEQFF. DNA of the CDR3: TGCAGCGTTGTGGGACCGACCCGCAATGAGCAGTTCTTC.

With regard to this clone: Other nucleotide sequences from this sample produce the same CDR3. The chain joins TRBV5-4 to TRBJ2-2; possible D gene TRBD2, 6 bases. Germline CDR1 and CDR2: SGHNT and YYREEE (reference sequence). The length of the CDR3 is 13 residues. The germline V and J ends were trimmed by 4 bases and 5 bases, with 9 bases remaining between them. In DNA form, the CDR3 reads TGTGCCAGCAGCCGCGGGGAAACCGGGGAGCTGTTTTTT. This sequence encodes CASSRGETGELFF. The variable domain in full, completed from reference TRBV5-4 and TRBJ2-2, reads ETGVTQSPTHLIKTRGQQVTLRCSSQSGHNTVSWYQQALGQGPQFIFQYYREEENGRGNFPPRFSGLQFPNYSSELNVNALELDDSALYLCASSRGETGELFFGEGSRLTVL.

This chain links TRBV29-1 with TRBJ1-1; no reliable D call. Looked up from germline, CDR1 is SQVTM and CDR2 is ANQGSEA. The CDR3 totals 10 residues. The ends were cut back, 4 bases at V and 4 bases at J, with 4 bases in the middle. The CDR3 here is CSVAPTEAFF. DNA of the CDR3: TGCAGCGTTGCCCCCACTGAAGCTTTCTTT. Looking up the rest from reference TRBV29-1 and TRBJ1-1 gives the full variable domain: SAVISQKPSRDICQRGTSLTIQCQVDSQVTMMFWYRQQPGQSLTLIATANQGSEATYESGFVIDKFPISRPNLTFSTLTVSNMSPEDSSIYLCSVAPTEAFFGQGTRLTVV.

V gene TRBV28 combines with J gene TRBJ2-5, with 9 bases that match TRBD1. Germline V gene lookup returns CDR1 MDHEN and CDR2 SYDVKM. V was pared by 6 bases and J by 4 bases, with 9 bases of the junction left unmatched. This CDR3 is built from 15 residues. Here the CDR3 DNA reads TGTGCCAGCAGCCGGGACAGGGCTCGTGGAGAGACCCAGTACTTC. Its translation is CASSRDRARGETQYF.

This sequence joins TRBV7-2 and TRBJ1-6, with a possible D match to TRBD1 (6 bases). The length of the CDR3 is 16 residues. Germline CDR1 is SGHTA and CDR2 is FQGNSA. Between the trimmed V and J ends, which lost 1 base and 10 bases, there was a span of 17 bases. The chain's CDR3 is CASSLGGGSEYSPLHF. The CDR3 DNA reads TGTGCCAGCAGCTTAGGAGGGGGGTCCGAGTACTCACCCCTCCACTTT.

This clone showed up just once. This chain uses TRBV19 with TRBJ1-1; D not certain. The CDR3 sequence is 14 residues long. The V end lost 0 bases, the J end lost 0 bases, and 5 bases lay between the germline ends. Germline V gene sequence: CDR1 LNHDA, CDR2 SQIVND (reference sequence). The CDR3 is CASSIDNLNTEAFF. In DNA, the CDR3 is TGTGCCAGTAGTATAGACAACCTGAACACTGAAGCTTTCTTT.

The chain is built from TRBV18 and TRBJ1-2; a weak D match, TRBD1 (5 bases). Trimming shortened V by 1 base and J by 7 bases, and 19 bases separated the two germline ends. CDR1 is KGHSH, CDR2 LQKENI, per germline. CDR3 length: 16 amino acids. CDR3 sequence: CASSPQEAGPLFGYTF. CDR3 DNA: TGTGCCAGCTCACCACAAGAGGCGGGACCCCTTTTTGGCTACACCTTC.

The J gene is TRBJ2-7, the V gene TRBV29-1, with D maybe TRBD1 (5 bases). CDR1 and CDR2 (germline): SQVTM, ANQGSEA. The CDR3 totals 13 residues. V lost 3 bases and J 2 bases, leaving 11 bases between the germline ends. DNA for the CDR3: TGCAGCGTTGAGGCAGGGAATGCCTACGAGCAGTACTTC. This encodes CSVEAGNAYEQYF.

J is TRBJ2-4 and V is TRBV7-2, with a tentative D call TRBD1 (5 bases). The germline V and J ends were trimmed by 3 bases and 6 bases, with 9 bases remaining between them. Germline V CDR1 and CDR2: SGHTA, FQGNSA. The CDR3 contains 13 residues. Written as DNA, the CDR3 is TGTGCCAGCAGCTTGACAGAACCAAACATTCAGTACTTC. It translates to CASSLTEPNIQYF. Full variable domain (remainder filled in from reference TRBV7-2 and TRBJ2-4): GAGVSQSPSNKVTEKGKDVELRCDPISGHTALYWYRQSLGQGLEFLIYFQGNSAPDKSGLPSDRFSAERTGGSVSTLTIQRTQQEDSAVYLCASSLTEPNIQYFGAGTRLSVL.

This clone was found once. The V gene is TRBV11-3, the J gene TRBJ1-1, with no clear D. The CDR3 runs 13 residues. The germline gives CDR1 SGHNT, CDR2 YENEEA. Deletions cut 3 bases from V and 2 bases from J, with 7 bases between. The CDR3 here is CASSFEGNTEAFF. CDR3 DNA: TGTGCCAGCAGCTTTGAAGGCAACACTGAAGCTTTCTTT. Variable domain in full (rest from reference TRBV11-3 and TRBJ1-1): EAGVVQSPRYKIIEKKQPVAFWCNPISGHNTLYWYLQNLGQGPELLIRYENEEAVDDSQLPKDRFSAERLKGVDSTLKIQPAELGDSAVYLCASSFEGNTEAFFGQGTRLTVV.

V and J are TRBV19 and TRBJ2-1; 7 bases are a match to TRBD2. The CDR3 extends over 14 amino acids. V lost 5 bases and J lost 10; bases outside the gene matches: 11. The V gene's germline CDR1 is LNHDA and CDR2 SQIVND (reference sequence). CDR3 in amino acids: CASSPMGREQEQFF. The CDR3 DNA reads TGTGCCAGTAGTCCCATGGGGCGGGAGCAGGAGCAGTTCTTC.

The table lists this clone with a count of one. In DNA form, the CDR3 reads TGTGCCAGCACCGAAGGGGGCGGGGCCTACGAGCAGTACTTC. It translates to CASTEGGGAYEQYF. The rearrangement joins TRBV7-9 to TRBJ2-7, with a possible D match to TRBD1 (7 bases). The length of the CDR3 is 14 residues. CDR1 is SEHNR, CDR2 FQNEAQ, per germline (reference sequence). V lost 7 bases and J 2 bases, leaving 15 bases between the germline ends.

The chain uses TRBV24-1 and TRBJ2-2; no clear D gene. In germline, CDR1 is KGHDR, CDR2 SFDVKD. Trimming cost V 1 base and J 2 bases, with 13 bases left between them. CDR3 length equals 17 residues. CDR3 nucleotides: TGTGCCACCAGTGATTTAGGCGACACGGACAACACCGGGGAGCTGTTTTTT. Its translation is CATSDLGDTDNTGELFF.

This clone occurred a few times. The chain employs TRBV12-5 and TRBJ1-1; 7 nucleotides align to TRBD1. The CDR3 contains 14 residues. The germline gives CDR1 LGHNT, CDR2 FRNRAP. After removal of 10 bases from V and 1 base from J, the junction contained 9 bases not matched to a gene. CDR3 nucleotide sequence: TGTGCTACTTGCGCGGGACAGACGAACACTGAAGCTTTCTTT. It encodes CATCAGQTNTEAFF.